This T cell receptor beta chain came from a study of blood T cell repertoires in COVID-19. The germline CDR1 and CDR2 sequences are DFQATT and SNEGSKA (reference sequence). Trimming removed 5 bases from V and 4 bases from J, with 9 bases in between. The CDR3 loop spans 11 amino acids. TCRdb's table, derived via immunoSEQ multiplex PCR, lists solely in-frame clones and lacks some. The table shows under 450,000 clones, with 75% to 90% occurring only once. The sequence came from a woman in her 40s with COVID-19, enrolled during active disease. The sequenced sample consisted of peripheral blood. J is TRBJ2-7 and V is TRBV20-1; no clear D gene. The CDR3 nucleotides read TGCAGTGCTCCTGGGCCATACGAGCAGTACTTC. Encoded protein: CSAPGPYEQYF.